This T cell receptor (beta chain) was recovered during a study of early T cells in non-severe SARS-CoV-2 infection. Across the study: The authors sequenced bulk RNA from unsorted whole blood, leaving chains unpaired.

In the library, individual cDNA molecules carried attached unique molecular identifiers. Each CDR3 protein is one row after TCRdb ran MiXCR on the 5' RACE reads. The sample lists approximately 73,000 distinct CDR3 sequences, 11% occurring once. Germline CDR1 reads GTSNPN; CDR2 reads SVGIG (reference sequence). V was cut by 0 bases and J by 7 bases, with 18 bases left in between. This CDR3 has 16 residues. Sequencing input: whole blood. This clonotype was obtained from an adult who was a healthcare worker with PCR-confirmed SARS-CoV-2 infection or an uninfected control (not recorded which). The gene calls are TRBV30 and TRBJ2-2, with a weak D call TRBD1 (6 bases). The CDR3 nucleotides are TGTGCCTGGAGTGTCGTGGGGGCACAACTCGGCGGGGAGCTGTTTTTT. This codes for CAWSVVGAQLGGELFF.